Following are 30 T cell receptor beta chains from one sample sequenced in a study of control samples from healthy donors and cancer patients. Only in-frame clones appear in the TCRdb table, and some are missing; sequencing was by immunoSEQ multiplex PCR. Here the sample spans tens of thousands of clones, roughly 82% being singletons. The material sequenced was blood. All receptors come from a man between 45 and 60 years old in good health.

This rearrangement joins TRBV5-1 to TRBJ2-3; perhaps TRBD1 as D (6 bases). V lost 4 bases and J lost 0, with 12 bases in between. CDR3 length equals 15 residues. Germline lookup yields CDR1 SGHRS and CDR2 YFSETQ. In DNA, the CDR3 is TGCGCCAGCAGCCCTGGACAGACGAGCACAGATACGCAGTATTTT. It is translated as CASSPGQTSTDTQYF. The full variable domain, its missing parts supplied by reference TRBV5-1 and TRBJ2-3, is KAGVTQTPRYLIKTRGQQVTLSCSPISGHRSVSWYQQTPGQGLQFLFEYFSETQRNKGNFPGRFSGRQFSNSRSEMNVSTLELGDSALYLCASSPGQTSTDTQYFGPGTRLTVL.

The gene calls are TRBV2 and TRBJ1-1; D not resolved. Trimming removed 6 bases at V and 2 bases at J, with 10 bases between. In germline, CDR1 is SNHLY, CDR2 FYNNEI. This CDR3 is built from 13 residues. The DNA of the CDR3 is TGTGCCAGCAGCCCCGAAAGAAACACTGAAGCTTTCTTT. Its translation: CASSPERNTEAFF. Using reference TRBV2 and TRBJ1-1 for the parts outside the CDR3, the full variable domain is EPEVTQTPSHQVTQMGQEVILRCVPISNHLYFYWYRQILGQKVEFLVSFYNNEISEKSEIFDDQFSVERPDGSNFTLKIRSTKLEDSAMYFCASSPERNTEAFFGQGTRLTVV.

The gene calls are TRBV19 and TRBJ2-1, with 7 nucleotides matching TRBD1. Germline V gene data show CDR1 as LNHDA and CDR2 as SQIVND (reference sequence). The CDR3 extends over 16 amino acids. The J segment lost 0 bases and the V segment lost 6 bases, leaving 8 bases of the junction unmatched. The CDR3 DNA follows: TGTGCCAGTAGCCAGGGGGTCTCCAGCTCCTACAATGAGCAGTTCTTC. It is translated as CASSQGVSSSYNEQFF. The whole variable domain, filled in from reference TRBV19 and TRBJ2-1, reads DGGITQSPKYLFRKEGQNVTLSCEQNLNHDAMYWYRQDPGQGLRLIYYSQIVNDFQKGDIAEGYSVSREKKESFPLTVTSAQKNPTAFYLCASSQGVSSSYNEQFFGPGTRLTVL.

This chain links TRBV11-3 with TRBJ1-2; D remains ambiguous. Trimming cost V 1 base and J 8 bases, with 11 bases left between them. This CDR3 region has 13 residues. The germline V gene has CDR1 SGHNT and CDR2 YENEEA. The CDR3 region is CASSLVSLSGYTF. Written as DNA, the CDR3 is TGTGCCAGCAGCTTAGTTTCCCTGAGCGGCTACACCTTC.

The sample holds a few counts of this clone. The V and J genes are TRBV7-9 and TRBJ1-1, with D possibly TRBD1 on 6 matching bases. Germline V gives CDR1 SEHNR, CDR2 FQNEAQ (reference sequence). V was trimmed by 5 bases and J by 3 bases, leaving 10 bases between them. The CDR3 runs 13 residues. CDR3 sequence: CASSTNRDTEAFF. CDR3 in DNA: TGTGCCAGCAGCACTAACAGGGACACTGAAGCTTTCTTT.

V gene TRBV19 combines with J gene TRBJ2-5; 13 bases line up with TRBD2. This CDR3 region has 13 residues. V was pared by 6 bases and J by 5 bases, with 0 bases of the junction left unmatched. Germline CDR1 is LNHDA and CDR2 is SQIVND (reference sequence). CDR3: CASRLAGGETQYF. The DNA for the CDR3 is TGTGCCAGTAGACTAGCGGGAGGGGAGACCCAGTACTTC.

This clone was detected only once. The V and J genes are TRBV28 and TRBJ2-7, with D hard to call. CDR1 and CDR2 from the germline V gene are MDHEN and SYDVKM. CDR3 size: 15 residues. The V gene lost 4 bases and the J gene lost 1 base, with 14 bases spanning the gap. CDR3 nucleotide sequence: TGTGCCAGCAGTTCACAATACCGGGCTTCCTACGAGCAGTACTTC. Translating it yields CASSSQYRASYEQYF.

This clone has only one observation. The J gene is TRBJ2-1, the V gene TRBV9; 11 nucleotides agree with TRBD2. The CDR3 totals 17 residues. CDR1 and CDR2 (germline): SGDLS, YYNGEE. V trimming: 3 bases; J trimming: 8 bases; junction bases outside the gene matches: 13. The CDR3 DNA follows: TGTGCCAGCAGCGCCCCTCTAGCGGGAGGTCTTCCATATGAGCAGTTCTTC. This gives the protein CASSAPLAGGLPYEQFF.

This clone was seen once. This rearrangement joins TRBV14 to TRBJ2-7; TRBD1 agrees at 9 bases. CDR1 and CDR2 (germline): SGHDN, FVKESK. V shed 3 bases and J 0 bases; nucleotides not matched to a gene: 6. The CDR3 sequence is 16 residues long. The CDR3 DNA reads TGTGCCAGCAGCCATTCCGGGACAGGGATCTCCTACGAGCAGTACTTC. Protein: CASSHSGTGISYEQYF. The full variable domain, in which reference TRBV14 and TRBJ2-7 provide the parts outside the CDR3, is EAGVTQFPSHSVIEKGQTVTLRCDPISGHDNLYWYRRVMGKEIKFLLHFVKESKQDESGMPNNRFLAERTGGTYSTLKVQPAELEDSGVYFCASSHSGTGISYEQYFGPGTRLTVT.

The chain employs TRBV12-3 or TRBV12-4 and TRBJ1-2; 9 nucleotides agree with TRBD1. V dropped 8 bases and J dropped 5; count of bases not matched to a gene: 3. The CDR3 has 12 residues. CDR3 protein: CASYGTGYGYTF. The CDR3 nucleotides read TGTGCCAGCTACGGGACAGGGTATGGCTACACCTTC.

The rearrangement uses TRBV3-1 (or the pseudogene TRBV3-2) and TRBJ2-1; no reliable D call. Germline V gene data show CDR1 as LGHDT and CDR2 as YNNKEL (reference sequence). V lost 0 bases, J lost 5 bases, and 11 bases lay in between. This CDR3 contains 15 residues. The CDR3 DNA reads TGTGCCAGCAGCCAAGATTTAAACACACACAATGAGCAGTTCTTC. Protein sequence: CASSQDLNTHNEQFF.

This chain connects TRBV19 to TRBJ2-7; D ambiguous. V lost 3 bases and J 0 bases, leaving 9 bases between the germline ends. CDR3 size: 14 residues. Germline loops: CDR1 LNHDA, CDR2 SQIVND (reference sequence). The CDR3 coding sequence is TGTGCCAGTAGTATTTCAGCTAGCTCCTACGAGCAGTACTTC. This gives the protein CASSISASSYEQYF.

This chain uses TRBV19 with TRBJ2-5; D is possibly TRBD2 (5 bases). Germline V gene sequence: CDR1 LNHDA, CDR2 SQIVND (reference sequence). The V end lost 10 bases, the J end lost 3 bases, and 24 bases lay between the germline ends. The CDR3 has 16 residues. CDR3 sequence: CATTIEGRRRKETQYF. CDR3 in DNA: TGTGCCACTACCATAGAGGGCAGGAGAAGGAAAGAGACCCAGTACTTC.

For this clone: Additional DNA sequences in this sample encode the identical CDR3. The chain uses TRBV12-3 or TRBV12-4 and TRBJ1-1, with a weak D call TRBD1 (6 bases). Trimming shortened V by 3 bases and J by 8 bases, and 13 bases separated the two germline ends. The length of the CDR3 is 13 residues. The DNA of the CDR3 is TGTGCCAGCAGTTTGGCGGGGGGCGCCGAAGCTTTCTTT. This gives the protein CASSLAGGAEAFF.

The rearrangement links TRBV3-1 (or the pseudogene TRBV3-2) to TRBJ1-6; D is possibly TRBD1 (5 bases). Germline CDR1 reads LGHDT; CDR2 reads YNNKEL (reference sequence). Trimming left V 2 bases short and J 9 bases short, with 17 bases between. The CDR3 length is 16 residues. CDR3 sequence: CASSQQGRWLGSPLHF. The CDR3 region has the DNA TGTGCCAGCAGCCAACAGGGACGGTGGCTTGGTTCACCCCTCCACTTT.

The genes are TRBV7-2 and TRBJ2-7; no reliable D call. Germline V CDR1 and CDR2: SGHTA, FQGNSA. This CDR3 has 11 amino acids. Between the trimmed V and J ends, which lost 3 bases and 3 bases, there was a span of 3 bases. The CDR3, as DNA: TGTGCCAGCAGCTTCATCTACGAGCAGTACTTC. Its protein is CASSFIYEQYF.

The rearrangement uses TRBV6-5 and TRBJ2-7, with TRBD2 matching over 8 bases. The CDR3 length is 13 residues. Trimming removed 10 bases from V and 4 bases from J; junction bases left unmatched: 9. Germline V gene sequence: CDR1 MNHEY, CDR2 SVGAGI. The CDR3 DNA reads TGTGCCACCCGTAGGGGCGGGGGGTACGAGCAGTACTTC. This gives the protein CATRRGGGYEQYF.

This sequence joins TRBV19 and TRBJ2-1; no firm D call. The V end was cut by 6 bases, the J end by 5 bases, with 11 bases between. CDR1 is LNHDA and CDR2 is SQIVND in the germline V gene (reference sequence). The CDR3 is made up of 13 amino acids. This chain's CDR3 is CASSLISNNEQFF. DNA of the CDR3: TGTGCCAGTAGCCTGATATCGAACAATGAGCAGTTCTTC.

The V call is TRBV7-3, the J call TRBJ2-7; D possibly matches TRBD1 or TRBD2 (6 bases each). CDR3 length: 15 amino acids. The germline gives CDR1 SGHTA, CDR2 FQGTGA. Trimming cost V 2 bases and J 0 bases, with 11 bases left between them. CDR3 in amino acids: CASSLEGGFSYEQYF. CDR3 bases: TGTGCCAGCAGCTTAGAGGGGGGTTTCTCCTACGAGCAGTACTTC.

This sequence joins TRBV6-6 and TRBJ2-1; TRBD2 aligns across 11 bases. Trimming removed 10 bases from V and 12 bases from J; junction bases left unmatched: 14. The CDR3 contains 14 residues. Germline V gene sequence: CDR1 MNHNY, CDR2 SVGAGI (reference sequence). The CDR3 reads CATHTSGSLDGQFF. As DNA, the CDR3 is TGTGCCACTCATACTAGCGGGAGTTTAGATGGGCAGTTCTTC.

The genes are TRBV6-2 or TRBV6-3 and TRBJ2-1; TRBD2 aligns across 10 bases. In germline, CDR1 is MNHEY, CDR2 SVGEGT. V lost 5 bases, J lost 15 bases, and 13 bases stayed unmatched. This CDR3 comprises 14 residues. CDR3 amino acids: CASSPIASGRGLFF. CDR3 bases: TGTGCCAGCAGTCCCATAGCTAGCGGGAGAGGTCTGTTCTTC.

This chain links TRBV5-6 with TRBJ2-1; 9 nucleotides match TRBD2. CDR3 length: 17 amino acids. Germline CDR1 is SGHDT and CDR2 is YYEEEE. The V segment lost 2 bases and the J segment 5 bases; nucleotides outside the gene matches: 11. Written as DNA, the CDR3 is TGTGCCAGCAGCTTCCAGGGAGCGGGAGGTCCCCACAATGAGCAGTTCTTC. As protein: CASSFQGAGGPHNEQFF.

The V and J genes are TRBV7-2 and TRBJ1-1; maybe TRBD1 (6 bases). Germline CDR1 SGHTA, CDR2 FQGNSA. V was cut by 1 base and J by 4 bases, with 10 bases left in between. This CDR3 is 14 amino acids long. CDR3 loop: CASSLVGAGTEAFF. CDR3 coding DNA: TGTGCCAGCAGCTTAGTGGGGGCTGGCACTGAAGCTTTCTTT. Full variable domain (rest looked up from reference TRBV7-2 and TRBJ1-1): GAGVSQSPSNKVTEKGKDVELRCDPISGHTALYWYRQSLGQGLEFLIYFQGNSAPDKSGLPSDRFSAERTGGSVSTLTIQRTQQEDSAVYLCASSLVGAGTEAFFGQGTRLTVV.

Only one count was recorded for this clone. The chain links TRBV6-6 to TRBJ2-3; TRBD2 aligns across 7 bases. The CDR3 length is 16 residues. J lost 1 base, V lost 0 bases, and 4 bases had no gene match. Germline V lookup: CDR1 MNHNY, CDR2 SVGAGI (reference sequence). CDR3 region: CASSYSRGSGTDTQYF. CDR3 bases: TGTGCCAGCAGTTACTCCCGCGGGAGTGGCACAGATACGCAGTATTTT.

The chain has TRBV7-9 and TRBJ2-6, with D possibly being TRBD2 (7 bases). Trimming removed 3 bases at V and 3 bases at J, with 12 bases between. This CDR3 is built from 16 residues. The germline CDR1 and CDR2 sequences are SEHNR and FQNEAQ (reference sequence). Here the CDR3 DNA reads TGTGCCAGCAGCTTCGGGGGGCATGGTGGGGCCAACGTCCTGACTTTC. Translation gives CASSFGGHGGANVLTF.

The CDR3 region has the DNA TGTGCCAGTAGTCCCCTGGGGGGCTATGAGCAGTTCTTC. Translation gives CASSPLGGYEQFF. J is TRBJ2-1 and V is TRBV19; D is possibly TRBD1 or TRBD2 (6 bases each). The CDR3 runs to 13 residues. CDR1 is LNHDA and CDR2 is SQIVND in the germline V gene (reference sequence). The V gene lost 5 bases and the J gene lost 8 bases, with 13 bases spanning the gap.

This chain joins TRBV7-2 and TRBJ2-7; 11 bases match TRBD2. The germline gives CDR1 SGHTA, CDR2 FQGNSA. Trimming took 0 bases from V and 0 from J; bases not matched to a gene: 4. The CDR3 spans 17 residues. CDR3 protein: CASSLAGLAESSYEQYF. The CDR3 DNA sequence: TGTGCCAGCAGCTTAGCGGGACTAGCGGAGAGCTCCTACGAGCAGTACTTC.

The gene calls are TRBV11-2 and TRBJ2-3; unclear D gene. The CDR3 covers 16 residues. Trimming left V 1 base short and J 0 bases short, with 11 bases between. The germline V gene has CDR1 SGHAT and CDR2 FQNNGV. The CDR3 spells CASSLARFGSTDTQYF. The DNA of the CDR3 is TGTGCCAGCAGCTTAGCTCGGTTCGGTAGCACAGATACGCAGTATTTT.

The gene calls are TRBV4-2 and TRBJ2-4, with D tentatively TRBD2 (6 bases). Trimming shortened V by 2 bases and J by 4 bases, and 9 bases separated the two germline ends. The CDR3 sequence is 14 residues long. Germline V CDR1 and CDR2: LGHNA, YNFKEQ. The CDR3 nucleotides are TGTGCCAGCAGCCAATCTGCGGGGAAAAACATTCAGTACTTC. Protein: CASSQSAGKNIQYF.

The gene calls are TRBV18 and TRBJ1-6; 8 bases fit TRBD1. V lost 4 bases to trimming and J lost 5 bases; unmatched junction nucleotides: 7. There are 16 residues in the CDR3. The V gene's germline CDR1 is KGHSH and CDR2 LQKENI. Here the CDR3 reads CASSRGQGGNNSPLHF. In nucleotides, the CDR3 is TGTGCCAGCTCACGTGGACAGGGTGGAAATAATTCACCCCTCCACTTT.